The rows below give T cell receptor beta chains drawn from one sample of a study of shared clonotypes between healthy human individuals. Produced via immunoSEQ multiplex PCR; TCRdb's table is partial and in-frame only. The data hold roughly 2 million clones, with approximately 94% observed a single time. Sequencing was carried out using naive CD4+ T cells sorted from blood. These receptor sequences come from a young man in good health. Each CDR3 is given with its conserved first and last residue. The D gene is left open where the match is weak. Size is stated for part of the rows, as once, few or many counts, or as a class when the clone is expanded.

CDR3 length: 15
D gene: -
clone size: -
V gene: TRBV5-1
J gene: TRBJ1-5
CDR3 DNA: TGCGCCAGCAGCTTGGATCCGGGGGCAGGGCAGCCCCAGCATTTT
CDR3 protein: CASSLDPGAGQPQHF

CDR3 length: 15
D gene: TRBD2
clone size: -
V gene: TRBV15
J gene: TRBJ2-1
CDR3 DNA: TGTGCCACCAGCAGCGGGGGGGGCTCCTACAATGAGCAGTTCTTC
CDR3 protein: CATSSGGGSYNEQFF

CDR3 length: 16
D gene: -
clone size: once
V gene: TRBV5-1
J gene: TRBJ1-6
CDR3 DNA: TGCGCCAGCAGCTTGGGATCGAGTGGATCGGGGTCACCCCTCCACTTT
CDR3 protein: CASSLGSSGSGSPLHF

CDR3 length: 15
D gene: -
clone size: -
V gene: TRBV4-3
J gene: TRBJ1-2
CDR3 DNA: TGCGCCAGCAGCCAAGATGCAGGGAAGGTTCAAGGCTACACCTTC
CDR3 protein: CASSQDAGKVQGYTF

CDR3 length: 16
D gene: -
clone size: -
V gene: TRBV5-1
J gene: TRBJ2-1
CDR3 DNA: TGCGCCAGCAGCTTGGGCGTAGGCGGCTCCTACAATGAGCAGTTCTTC
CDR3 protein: CASSLGVGGSYNEQFF

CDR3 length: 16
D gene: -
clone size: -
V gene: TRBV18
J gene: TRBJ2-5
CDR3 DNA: TGTGCCAGCTCACCAATCCTGGTGCAGGATACGGAGACCCAGTACTTC
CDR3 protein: CASSPILVQDTETQYF

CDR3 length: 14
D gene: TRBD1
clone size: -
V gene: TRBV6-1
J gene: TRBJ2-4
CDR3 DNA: TGTGCCAGCAGTAACCGGGACAGCAAAAACATTCAGTACTTC
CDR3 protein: CASSNRDSKNIQYF

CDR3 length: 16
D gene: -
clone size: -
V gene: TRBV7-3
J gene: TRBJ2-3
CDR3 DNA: TGTGCCAGCAGCCTGACCCCGGGGTTCAGCACAGATACGCAGTATTTT
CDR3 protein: CASSLTPGFSTDTQYF

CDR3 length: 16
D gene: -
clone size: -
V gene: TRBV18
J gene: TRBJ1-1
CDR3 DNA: TGTGCCAGCTCACCCGGGCTCGGGGGCGTCAACACTGAAGCTTTCTTT
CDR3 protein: CASSPGLGGVNTEAFF

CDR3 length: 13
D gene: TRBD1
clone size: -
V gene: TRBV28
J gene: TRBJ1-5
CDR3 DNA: TGTGCCAGCAGTGACCAGGGGGTCGAGACCCAGCATTTT
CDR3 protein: CASSDQGVETQHF

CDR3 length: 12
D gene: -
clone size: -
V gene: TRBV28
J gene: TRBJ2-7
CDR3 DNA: TGTGCCAGCATCTCCCTAGGGCGCGAGCAGTACTTC
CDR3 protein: CASISLGREQYF

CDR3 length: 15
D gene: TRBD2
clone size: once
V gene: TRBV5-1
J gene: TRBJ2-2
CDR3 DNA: TGCGCCAGCAGCTTCACTAGCGGTAACACCGGGGAGCTGTTTTTT
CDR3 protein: CASSFTSGNTGELFF

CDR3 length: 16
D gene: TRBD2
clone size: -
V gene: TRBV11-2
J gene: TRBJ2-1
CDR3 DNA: TGTGCCAGCAGCGTGAGCGGGGGGAAGGCCTACAATGAGCAGTTCTTC
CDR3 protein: CASSVSGGKAYNEQFF

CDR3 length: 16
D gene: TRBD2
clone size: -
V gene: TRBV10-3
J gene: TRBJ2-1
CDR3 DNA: TGTGCCATCAGTGAGGGACTAGCGGGATTCAACAATGAGCAGTTCTTC
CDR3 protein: CAISEGLAGFNNEQFF

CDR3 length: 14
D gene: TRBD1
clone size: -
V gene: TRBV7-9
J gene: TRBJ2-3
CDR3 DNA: TGTGCCAGCACCCCCCAGGGGGACACAGATACGCAGTATTTT
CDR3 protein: CASTPQGDTDTQYF

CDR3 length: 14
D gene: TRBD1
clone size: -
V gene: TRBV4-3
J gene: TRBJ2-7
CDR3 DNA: TGCGCCAGGAACGCTACAGGGGGCTTTCACGAGCAGTACTTC
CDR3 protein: CARNATGGFHEQYF

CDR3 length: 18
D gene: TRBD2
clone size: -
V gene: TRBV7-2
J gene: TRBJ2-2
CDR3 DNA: TGTGCCAGCAGCTTACTCAAATGGAGCGGGACGATCACCGGGGAGCTGTTTTTT
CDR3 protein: CASSLLKWSGTITGELFF

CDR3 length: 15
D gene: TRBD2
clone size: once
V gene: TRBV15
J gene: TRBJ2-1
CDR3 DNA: TGTGCCACCAGCAGAGAACTAGCGGGGTACAATGAGCAGTTCTTC
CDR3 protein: CATSRELAGYNEQFF

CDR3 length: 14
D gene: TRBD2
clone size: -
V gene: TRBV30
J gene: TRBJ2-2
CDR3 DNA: TGTGCCTGGGCACGGGGGGTTGTCACCGGGGAGCTGTTTTTT
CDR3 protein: CAWARGVVTGELFF

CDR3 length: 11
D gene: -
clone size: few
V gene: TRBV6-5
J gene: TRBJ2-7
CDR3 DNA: TGTGCCAGCAATACAGGGTACGAGCAGTACTTC
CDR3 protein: CASNTGYEQYF

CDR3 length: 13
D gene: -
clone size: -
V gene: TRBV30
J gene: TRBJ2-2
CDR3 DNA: TGTGCCTGGAGTGCGACTTGGGCCGGGGAGCTGTTTTTT
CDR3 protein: CAWSATWAGELFF

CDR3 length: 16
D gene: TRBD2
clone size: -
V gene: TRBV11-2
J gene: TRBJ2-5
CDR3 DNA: TGTGCCAGCGAATCGGGGGGACTAGCGGTACAAGAGACCCAGTACTTC
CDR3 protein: CASESGGLAVQETQYF

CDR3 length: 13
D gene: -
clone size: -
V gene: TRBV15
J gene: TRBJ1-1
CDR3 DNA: TGTGCCACCAGCATGGCTGGGGTGGCTGAAGCTTTCTTT
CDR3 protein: CATSMAGVAEAFF

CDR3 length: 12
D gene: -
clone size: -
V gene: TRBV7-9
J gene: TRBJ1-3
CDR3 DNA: TGTGCCAGCAGCTTGTTGGGTGCACGCCGGGATTTT
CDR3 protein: CASSLLGARRDF

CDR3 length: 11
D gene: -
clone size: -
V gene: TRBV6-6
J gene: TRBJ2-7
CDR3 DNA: TGTGCCAGCAGCCCCAACTACGAGCAGTACTTC
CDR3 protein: CASSPNYEQYF

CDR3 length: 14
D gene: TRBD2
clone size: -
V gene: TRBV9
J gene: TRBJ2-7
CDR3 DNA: TGTGCCAGCAGCGTAGAGGGACTAGGTTACGAGCAGTACTTC
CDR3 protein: CASSVEGLGYEQYF

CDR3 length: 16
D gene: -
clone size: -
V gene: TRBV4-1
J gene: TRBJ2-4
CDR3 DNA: TGCGCCAGCAGCCAAGATACCGGGGCCATCAAAAACATTCAGTACTTC
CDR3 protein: CASSQDTGAIKNIQYF

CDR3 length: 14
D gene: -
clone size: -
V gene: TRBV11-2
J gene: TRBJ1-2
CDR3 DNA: TGTGCCAGCAGCCCAGACGCCTCTAACTATGGCTACACCTTC
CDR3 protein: CASSPDASNYGYTF

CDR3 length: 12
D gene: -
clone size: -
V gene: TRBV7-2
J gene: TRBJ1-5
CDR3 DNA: TGTGCCAGCAGTTCACCCAATCAGCCCCAGCATTTT
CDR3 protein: CASSSPNQPQHF